Listed here are 8 T cell receptor beta chains from one sample, sequenced in a study of cytotoxic CD8 clonotypes in ibrutinib-treated CLL. This table comes from immunoSEQ multiplex PCR, and its TCRdb copy is limited to in-frame clones, with some not included. The table shows approximately 300,000 clones, with around four fifths occurring only once. Sequenced here: PBMCs, sampled before ibrutinib treatment. These receptors came from a human donor with chronic lymphocytic leukemia.

The chain links TRBV6-1 to TRBJ1-3, with D unclear. Trimming took off 9 bases at V and 0 bases at J, with 6 bases between the two ends. The germline V gene has CDR1 MNHNS and CDR2 SASEGT. The CDR3 is made up of 12 amino acids. The CDR3 DNA reads TGTGCCAGTCATAGCTCTGGAAACACCATATATTTT. Translating it yields CASHSSGNTIYF.

The V and J genes are TRBV2 and TRBJ1-5; 7 bases are shared with TRBD1. CDR3 length: 13 amino acids. V was pared by 8 bases and J by 7 bases, with 8 bases of the junction left unmatched. The germline gives CDR1 SNHLY, CDR2 FYNNEI. The CDR3 sequence is CASHRQGGQPQHF. In DNA form, the CDR3 reads TGTGCCAGCCACCGACAGGGCGGCCAGCCCCAGCATTTT.

This chain uses TRBV12-5 with TRBJ2-7; 7 bases are shared with TRBD2. Trimming took 3 bases from V and 3 from J; bases not matched to a gene: 11. The CDR3 covers 16 residues. Germline CDR1 and CDR2: LGHNT and FRNRAP. The CDR3 sequence is CASGFGAGVLNYEQYF. The CDR3 nucleotides are TGTGCTAGTGGTTTTGGGGCGGGAGTTCTTAACTACGAGCAGTACTTC.

This clone was counted a few times. The genes are TRBV6-1 and TRBJ2-3; D unresolved. CDR3 length equals 14 residues. V lost 3 bases and J 2 bases, leaving 9 bases between the germline ends. Germline CDR1 is MNHNS and CDR2 is SASEGT. In DNA, the CDR3 is TGTGCCAGCAGTGACACGATTTACACAGATACGCAGTATTTT. Protein sequence: CASSDTIYTDTQYF.

This CDR3 reads CASIKAGSSYNEQFF. In DNA form, the CDR3 reads TGTGCCAGCATAAAAGCGGGGAGCTCCTACAATGAGCAGTTCTTC. The V call is TRBV6-5, the J call TRBJ2-1; 7 nucleotides align to TRBD2. V was pared by 7 bases and J by 0 bases, with 6 bases of the junction left unmatched. The CDR3 runs to 15 residues. Germline V gene lookup returns CDR1 MNHEY and CDR2 SVGAGI.

The count of this clone is one. This chain links TRBV2 with TRBJ1-4; D might be TRBD1 (6 bases). V lost 6 bases and J lost 13, with 12 bases in between. The CDR3 runs to 11 residues. CDR1 and CDR2 (germline): SNHLY, FYNNEI. CDR3: CASSLLGGLFF. The CDR3 coding sequence is TGTGCCAGCAGCCTTTTAGGGGGACTGTTTTTT.

The chain links TRBV4-1 to TRBJ1-2; the match to TRBD1 covers 9 bases. The CDR3 is 15 amino acids. The J segment lost 5 bases and the V segment lost 7 bases, leaving 11 bases of the junction unmatched. In germline, CDR1 is MGHRA, CDR2 YSYEKL. CDR3 in amino acids: CASTPNTGGRYGYTF. The CDR3 coding sequence is TGCGCCAGCACACCCAATACAGGGGGCCGGTATGGCTACACCTTC.

This sequence joins TRBV4-1 and TRBJ2-1, with 10 positions matching TRBD1. With V trimmed by 3 bases and J by 4 bases, 9 bases remained unmatched. This CDR3 is 17 amino acids long. Looked up from germline, CDR1 is MGHRA and CDR2 is YSYEKL. CDR3 nucleotide sequence: TGCGCCAGCAGCCACCCATCGACAGGGGGCTTGTACAATGAGCAGTTCTTC. Protein product: CASSHPSTGGLYNEQFF.